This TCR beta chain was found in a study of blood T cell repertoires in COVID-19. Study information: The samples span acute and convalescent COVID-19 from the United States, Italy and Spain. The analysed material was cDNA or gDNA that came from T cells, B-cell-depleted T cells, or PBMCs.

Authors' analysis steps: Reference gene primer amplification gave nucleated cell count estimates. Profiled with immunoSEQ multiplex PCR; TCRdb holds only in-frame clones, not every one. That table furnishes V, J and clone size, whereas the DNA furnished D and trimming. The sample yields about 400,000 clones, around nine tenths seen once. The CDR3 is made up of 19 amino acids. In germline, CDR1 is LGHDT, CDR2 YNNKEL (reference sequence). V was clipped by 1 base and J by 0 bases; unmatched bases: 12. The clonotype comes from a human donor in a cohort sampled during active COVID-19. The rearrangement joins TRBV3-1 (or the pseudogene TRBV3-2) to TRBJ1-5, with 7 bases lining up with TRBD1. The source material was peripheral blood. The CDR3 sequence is CASSQGQEGTADSNQPQHF. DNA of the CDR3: TGTGCCAGCAGCCAAGGCCAGGAAGGGACAGCTGATAGCAATCAGCCCCAGCATTTT.